The rows below give T cell receptor beta chains drawn from one sample of a study of blood T cell repertoires in COVID-19. Some clones are missing from TCRdb's copy, which holds only in-frame ones; the method was immunoSEQ multiplex PCR. The table shows around 75,000 clones, with 85% to 90% occurring only once. Source material: peripheral blood. These receptors came from a man between 60 and 75 years old with acute or convalescent COVID-19. CDR3s include the opening cysteine and the closing phenylalanine or tryptophan. D genes are given only for firm matches. Clone size appears in some rows only: once, few, many, or a class for an expanded clone.

TRBV7-3	TRBJ1-6	-	once	TGTGCCAGCAGCTTAAGTGGGGGGTATTCACCCCTCCACTTT	CASSLSGGYSPLHF
TRBV10-3	TRBJ2-5	-	-	TGTGCCATGTCCGGACAGAAACAAGAGACCCAGTACTTC	CAMSGQKQETQYF
TRBV10-3	TRBJ2-1	-	-	TGTGCCATCAGTGAGTCTAATCTCTACTCCTACAATGAGCAGTTCTTC	CAISESNLYSYNEQFF
TRBV6-5	TRBJ2-5	TRBD2	once	TGTGCCAGCAGAACCCCGGGACTAAGGGAGACCCAGTACTTC	CASRTPGLRETQYF
TRBV19	TRBJ1-1	-	-	TGTGCCAGTAGTGCACAGGTTACGTACACTGAAGCTTTCTTT	CASSAQVTYTEAFF
TRBV29-1	TRBJ1-1	TRBD1	few	TGCAGCGTTGTCGGGACAGGGGAGTCTGAAGCTTTCTTT	CSVVGTGESEAFF
TRBV6-4	TRBJ1-2	TRBD1	-	TGTGCCAGCAGTCCCGGGGGACAGGGGACCTATGGCTACACCTTC	CASSPGGQGTYGYTF
TRBV20-1	TRBJ2-7	-	-	TGCAGTGCTAGATCCGGCTACGAGCAGTACTTC	CSARSGYEQYF
TRBV6-5	TRBJ2-7	-	once	TGTGCCAGCAGTTACTCGGCCGACGGGTGGTACGAGCAGTACTTC	CASSYSADGWYEQYF
TRBV2	TRBJ1-4	-	-	TGTGCCAGCAGGAATGAGGTGGGACTTGGGAACGAAAAACTGTTTTTT	CASRNEVGLGNEKLFF
TRBV5-6	TRBJ2-2	-	once	TGTGCCAGCAGCCCCTGGCACACCGGGGAGCTGTTTTTT	CASSPWHTGELFF
TRBV10-3	TRBJ1-1	-	once	TGTGCCATCGGACGGGGGAACACTGAAGCTTTCTTT	CAIGRGNTEAFF
TRBV7-9	TRBJ2-7	-	-	TGTGCCAGCAGCTTAGTTCCGAGCCTCGAGCAGTACTTC	CASSLVPSLEQYF
TRBV12-3/TRBV12-4	TRBJ1-1	-	-	TGTGCCAGCAGTTTGGACGGAGGGGAAGCTTTCTTT	CASSLDGGEAFF
TRBV5-1	TRBJ1-6	-	-	TGCGCCAGCAGCTTGCTGGAGAGCTCCTATAATTCACCCCTCCACTTT	CASSLLESSYNSPLHF
TRBV6-5	TRBJ1-2	-	-	TGTGCCAGCAGTTACATGACAGGATCCCTTTGGGGTGGCTACACCTTC	CASSYMTGSLWGGYTF
TRBV11-2	TRBJ2-7	-	-	TGTGCCAGCAGCACCCAACTAACCGCCTACGAGCAGTACTTC	CASSTQLTAYEQYF
TRBV6-5	TRBJ2-1	TRBD2	-	TGTGCCAGCAGGGAGACTAGCGGGGGGGCCAATGAGCAGTTCTTC	CASRETSGGANEQFF
TRBV6-5	TRBJ2-1	TRBD1	-	TGTGCCAGCAGTCGGACAGGGGACAATGAGCAGTTCTTC	CASSRTGDNEQFF
TRBV7-7	TRBJ2-2	-	-	TGTGCCAGCAGCTCCACCCCGTCGACTAGAGAGAACACCGGGGAGCTGTTTTTT	CASSSTPSTRENTGELFF
TRBV27	TRBJ2-1	TRBD2	-	TGTGCCAGCAGTCTACCTAGCGGGAGGTCCTACAATGAGCAGTTCTTC	CASSLPSGRSYNEQFF
TRBV7-9	TRBJ1-1	-	-	TGTGCCAGCAGCTTAGGGAGTGCGGCTTTCTTT	CASSLGSAAFF
TRBV5-1	TRBJ1-4	TRBD1	-	TGCGCCAGCAGGCCCCTCTCAGGGGGAACTAATGAAAAACTGTTTTTT	CASRPLSGGTNEKLFF
TRBV11-2	TRBJ2-1	TRBD1	-	TGTGCCAGCAGCTTTTCCGGGACAGGGGGTTACAATGAGCAGTTCTTC	CASSFSGTGGYNEQFF
TRBV7-6	TRBJ2-5	-	once	TGTGCCAGCAGCTTTCAACCCCTCTACTGGGCTCGAGAGACCCAGTACTTC	CASSFQPLYWARETQYF
TRBV11-2	TRBJ2-1	TRBD2	-	TGTGCCAGCAGCTTAGTAGCGGGGGGGCAAAATGAGCAGTTCTTC	CASSLVAGGQNEQFF
TRBV7-3	TRBJ2-3	TRBD2	-	TGTGCCAGCAGCTCCCGGGTAGCGGGGGGTTCAGATACGCAGTATTTT	CASSSRVAGGSDTQYF
TRBV5-8	TRBJ1-3	-	once	TGTGCCAGCAGCTTGCGGGGGGCTGGAAACACCATATATTTT	CASSLRGAGNTIYF
TRBV7-2	TRBJ2-4	-	-	TGTGCCAGCAGCATAACACAGGGCATGGGGGCCAAAAACATTCAGTACTTC	CASSITQGMGAKNIQYF
TRBV9	TRBJ1-1	TRBD1	-	TGTGCCAGCAGCCCCCGACAGGGCGGGCAGACTGAAGCTTTCTTT	CASSPRQGGQTEAFF
TRBV27	TRBJ2-2	TRBD2	-	TGTGCCAGCAGTTTCTCCCTAGCGGGAGGGCCAACCGGGGAGCTGTTTTTT	CASSFSLAGGPTGELFF
TRBV30	TRBJ2-3	-	-	TGTGCCTGGACCACCGGGACTAGCACAGATACGCAGTATTTT	CAWTTGTSTDTQYF
TRBV6-5	TRBJ2-5	-	-	TGTGCCAGCAGTTCCCAAGGGGGGGAAGAGACCCAGTACTTC	CASSSQGGEETQYF
TRBV5-6	TRBJ2-7	TRBD1	-	TGTGCCAGCAGCTCTGGGACAGGGTATTTGTACGAGCAGTACTTC	CASSSGTGYLYEQYF
TRBV7-9	TRBJ2-7	-	-	TGTGCCAGCAGCCCCTCTGGCGCGGCCCCGGGTAACGAGCAGTACTTC	CASSPSGAAPGNEQYF
TRBV7-3	TRBJ2-7	-	-	TGTGCCAGCAGCTTAAACGGCGGGCCCTACGAGCAGTACTTC	CASSLNGGPYEQYF
TRBV19	TRBJ1-5	-	-	TGTGCCAGTAGTGCTCGGCGGGGGGCTCAGCCCCAGCATTTT	CASSARRGAQPQHF
TRBV3-1/TRBV3-2	TRBJ1-2	TRBD1	-	TGTGCCAGCAGCCCTCGGACAGGGCGGCAAGGGTATGGCTACACCTTC	CASSPRTGRQGYGYTF
TRBV4-1	TRBJ2-3	-	-	TGCGCCAGCAGCCCAACCGACAGGCACACAGATACGCAGTATTTT	CASSPTDRHTDTQYF
TRBV14	TRBJ2-3	TRBD1	-	TGTGCCAGCAGCCGGGACAGATTTAGCACAGATACGCAGTATTTT	CASSRDRFSTDTQYF
TRBV27	TRBJ1-1	-	-	TGTGCCAGCAGTTTAATTAGATACACTGAAGCTTTCTTT	CASSLIRYTEAFF
TRBV5-1	TRBJ2-2	TRBD2	-	TGCGCCAGCAGCTTGGCTAGCGGGGTCACCGGGGAGCTGTTTTTT	CASSLASGVTGELFF
TRBV4-1	TRBJ1-3	-	-	TGCGCCAGCAGCCAAGATAGGAGGCCCTCTGGAAACACCATATATTTT	CASSQDRRPSGNTIYF